The 2 T cell receptor beta chains below all came from one sample that was sequenced in a study of CD8 T cells in ankylosing spondylitis. TCRdb redid the calling of the 5' RACE reads with MiXCR, one entry per CDR3 protein. The sample lists around 250,000 distinct CDR3 sequences, more than 25% seen once, with about 4.2% in the top ten. The sample taken for sequencing was blood, either unsorted or a sorted T cell fraction (not recorded which). The receptors were sampled from a male donor with ankylosing spondylitis or in good health (not recorded which).

The rearrangement links TRBV5-1 to TRBJ1-1; D is uncertain. Between the trimmed V and J ends, which lost 1 base and 0 bases, there was a span of 4 bases. The CDR3 runs to 13 residues. CDR1 SGHRS and CDR2 YFSETQ come from the germline V gene. In DNA form, the CDR3 reads TGCGCCAGCAGCTTGCGGATGAACACTGAAGCTTTCTTT. Its translation: CASSLRMNTEAFF.

CDR3 amino acids: CASSYPGLTGELFF. As DNA, the CDR3 is TGTGCCAGCAGTTACCCCGGGCTTACCGGGGAGCTGTTTTTT. J is TRBJ2-2 and V is TRBV6-5; D remains ambiguous. Germline V CDR1 and CDR2: MNHEY, SVGAGI. Trimming shortened V by 2 bases and J by 5 bases, and 9 bases separated the two germline ends. This CDR3 region has 14 residues.